Below, 29 T cell receptor beta chains from the same sample are listed, as sequenced in a study of blood T cell repertoires in COVID-19. Some clones are missing from TCRdb's copy, which holds only in-frame ones; the method was immunoSEQ multiplex PCR. The table has some 130,000 clones, around 88% seen once; the top ten hold 10%. Sequencing used peripheral blood. Receptors originate from a man aged 45-65 years with acute or convalescent COVID-19.

The rearrangement uses TRBV5-5 and TRBJ1-5; possible D gene TRBD1, 6 bases. The CDR3 has 16 residues. V gave up 4 bases and J gave up 4 bases, with 18 bases separating them. Germline V gene lookup returns CDR1 SGHKS and CDR2 YYEKEE (reference sequence). The CDR3 DNA sequence: TGTGCCAGCAGCCTGCGCTGGACAGCCGAAAATCAGCCCCAGCATTTT. The encoded protein is CASSLRWTAENQPQHF.

This clone appeared once. The chain combines TRBV6-1 with TRBJ2-5, with TRBD1 as a possible D gene (6 bases). This CDR3 has 15 amino acids. From germline, CDR1 is MNHNS and CDR2 SASEGT. Trimming pared 2 bases from V and 4 bases from J, leaving 14 bases between. CDR3 sequence reads: CASSETGTGRETQYF. In DNA form, the CDR3 reads TGTGCCAGCAGTGAAACAGGGACGGGGCGAGAGACCCAGTACTTC.

The chain carries TRBV5-8 and TRBJ1-4; 7 positions agree with TRBD1. CDR1 is SGHTS, CDR2 YDEGEE, per germline. J gave up 4 bases and V 0 bases, and 3 bases lay outside the gene matches. This CDR3 contains 15 residues. In DNA form, the CDR3 reads TGTGCCAGCAGCTTGGCGGGACAGCGTAATGAAAAACTGTTTTTT. It specifies CASSLAGQRNEKLFF.

The V call is TRBV9, the J call TRBJ1-1; D might be TRBD1 (5 bases). The CDR3 has 15 amino acids. Trimming left V 4 bases short and J 1 base short, with 14 bases between. Germline V gene lookup returns CDR1 SGDLS and CDR2 YYNGEE. The DNA for the CDR3 is TGTGCCAGCAGCCCCCGCGGGGCAGAGAACACTGAAGCTTTCTTT. This sequence encodes CASSPRGAENTEAFF.

CDR3 sequence (DNA): TGTGCCATCCAACTGGGTTCGGGCACTGAAGCTTTCTTT. Translated, it gives CAIQLGSGTEAFF. The chain carries TRBV6-5 and TRBJ1-1; D not certain. Germline V gene data show CDR1 as MNHEY and CDR2 as SVGAGI. The CDR3 totals 13 residues. V was pared by 10 bases and J by 4 bases, with 16 bases between.

The chain uses TRBV12-3 or TRBV12-4 and TRBJ1-2; maybe TRBD1 (6 bases). The V end lost 5 bases, the J end lost 8 bases, and 15 bases lay between the germline ends. The CDR3 runs to 13 residues. DNA of the CDR3: TGTGCCAGCAGTAGCGGGGGCCCGTACGGCTACACCTTC. Amino acid sequence: CASSSGGPYGYTF.

In this sample, this clone turned up a few times. The identical CDR3 is also encoded by other nucleotide sequences in the sample. The chain employs TRBV29-1 and TRBJ1-3; the D is unclear. The germline V and J ends were trimmed by 5 bases and 6 bases, with 8 bases remaining between them. This CDR3 contains 11 residues. Germline V lookup: CDR1 SQVTM, CDR2 ANQGSEA. CDR3: CSVQTLNTIYF. The CDR3 nucleotides read TGCAGCGTTCAAACATTAAACACCATATATTTT.

The CDR3 region is CASSRGGADIGNTIYF. In DNA, the CDR3 is TGCGCCAGCAGCCGCGGGGGGGCAGATATTGGAAACACCATATATTTT. The genes are TRBV5-1 and TRBJ1-3; possibly TRBD1 for D (6 bases). This CDR3 spans 16 amino acids. Trimming stripped 4 bases from V and 3 bases from J, with 17 bases between. Germline CDR1 is SGHRS and CDR2 is YFSETQ.

The rearrangement joins TRBV28 to TRBJ1-2; D perhaps matches TRBD1 (6 bases). The germline CDR1 and CDR2 sequences are MDHEN and SYDVKM. Trimming shortened V by 5 bases and J by 4 bases, and 17 bases separated the two germline ends. The CDR3 is 15 amino acids. The DNA of the CDR3 is TGTGCCAGCAGTCCCGGGGACCTCAGGGGCTATGGCTACACCTTC. It is translated as CASSPGDLRGYGYTF.

V gene TRBV3-1 (or the pseudogene TRBV3-2) combines with J gene TRBJ1-1; 9 nucleotides agree with TRBD1. The CDR3 has 15 residues. Germline-derived CDR1 and CDR2 are LGHDT and YNNKEL (reference sequence). The ends lost 4 bases at V and 2 bases at J; junction bases unmatched: 5. The CDR3 DNA reads TGTGCCAGCAGCCCATGGGGACAGGGAAACACTGAAGCTTTCTTT. Amino acid sequence: CASSPWGQGNTEAFF.

V and J are TRBV27 and TRBJ2-3, with TRBD2 matching over 10 bases. The CDR3 loop spans 17 amino acids. With V trimmed by 2 bases and J by 5 bases, 10 bases remained unmatched. Germline V gives CDR1 MNHEY, CDR2 SMNVEV (reference sequence). CDR3 DNA: TGTGCCAGCAGTTTAGCCCCAAGCGGGAGGGGAAAAGATACGCAGTATTTT. As protein: CASSLAPSGRGKDTQYF.

The chain links TRBV27 to TRBJ1-1; D is unclear. Trimming cost V 4 bases and J 4 bases, with 10 bases left between them. Germline CDR1 reads MNHEY; CDR2 reads SMNVEV (reference sequence). The CDR3 extends over 13 amino acids. CDR3 nucleotides: TGTGCCAGCAGTTCGGGTCTCCTCACTGAAGCTTTCTTT. Translating it yields CASSSGLLTEAFF.

V gene TRBV5-1 combines with J gene TRBJ2-3; 11 positions agree with TRBD2. This CDR3 has 15 amino acids. V gave up 4 bases and J gave up 4 bases; unmatched junction bases: 5. Germline CDR1 and CDR2: SGHRS and YFSETQ. CDR3 DNA: TGCGCCAGCAGCAAACTAGCGGGAGTTTCAGATACGCAGTATTTT. It translates to CASSKLAGVSDTQYF.

The V gene is TRBV5-8, the J gene TRBJ1-2; 7 bases match TRBD1. The trim removed 1 base at V and 0 bases at J, leaving 15 bases unmatched. The germline V gene has CDR1 SGHTS and CDR2 YDEGEE. The CDR3 is made up of 19 amino acids. The CDR3 spells CASSLRGQILFSSNYGYTF. As DNA, the CDR3 is TGTGCCAGCAGCTTGAGGGGACAGATTCTCTTTAGCTCTAACTATGGCTACACCTTC. Full variable domain (rest looked up from reference TRBV5-8 and TRBJ1-2): EAGVTQSPTHLIKTRGQQATLRCSPISGHTSVYWYQQALGLGLQFLLWYDEGEERNRGNFPPRFSGRQFPNYSSELNVNALELEDSALYLCASSLRGQILFSSNYGYTFGSGTRLTVV.

The chain combines TRBV6-5 with TRBJ2-1; 8 bases are shared with TRBD2. The CDR3 extends over 16 amino acids. Germline CDR1 and CDR2: MNHEY and SVGAGI. V was clipped by 0 bases and J by 0 bases; unmatched bases: 1. The CDR3 bases are TGTGCCAGCAGTTACTCAAGCGGGGGCTCCTACAATGAGCAGTTCTTC. Translated, it gives CASSYSSGGSYNEQFF.

The chain employs TRBV28 and TRBJ2-3; 12 bases align to TRBD1. The germline V gene has CDR1 MDHEN and CDR2 SYDVKM. The CDR3 covers 17 residues. With 4 bases clipped from V and 6 bases from J, the junction kept 11 bases outside the gene matches. CDR3 DNA sequence: TGTGCCAGCAGTTCCCGGGACAGGGGGCCCAATGGGGATACGCAGTATTTT. Amino acid sequence: CASSSRDRGPNGDTQYF. The whole variable domain, remainder taken from reference TRBV28 and TRBJ2-3, is DVKVTQSSRYLVKRTGEKVFLECVQDMDHENMFWYRQDPGLGLRLIYFSYDVKMKEKGDIPEGYSVSREKKERFSLILESASTNQTSMYLCASSSRDRGPNGDTQYFGPGTRLTVL.

This clone was seen a single time. J is TRBJ2-1 and V is TRBV3-1 (or the pseudogene TRBV3-2), with 8 bases aligning to TRBD2. J was trimmed by 4 bases and V by 7 bases; bases with no gene match: 9. This CDR3 spans 15 amino acids. The germline CDR1 and CDR2 sequences are LGHDT and YNNKEL (reference sequence). CDR3 nucleotide sequence: TGTGCCAGCATCAAAAGCGGGGGTGGGTACAATGAGCAGTTCTTC. It translates to CASIKSGGGYNEQFF.

The CDR3 spells CASSSFTDTEAFF. CDR3 coding DNA: TGTGCCAGCAGCTCTTTCACGGACACTGAAGCTTTCTTT. This chain joins TRBV5-6 and TRBJ1-1; D unresolved. CDR1 and CDR2 (germline): SGHDT, YYEEEE. CDR3 length: 13 amino acids. V gave up 3 bases and J gave up 3 bases, with 9 bases separating them.

The chain joins TRBV11-2 to TRBJ1-1, with 7 bases fitting TRBD1. In germline, CDR1 is SGHAT, CDR2 FQNNGV. This CDR3 spans 16 amino acids. Germline trimming cut 0 bases from V and 0 bases from J; bases unmatched to any gene: 4. In nucleotides, the CDR3 is TGTGCCAGCAGCTTAGATGAGGGGGCGATGAACACTGAAGCTTTCTTT. Residues: CASSLDEGAMNTEAFF.

The chain carries TRBV3-1 (or the pseudogene TRBV3-2) and TRBJ1-1; 7 nucleotides agree with TRBD1. Trimming took 4 bases from V and 5 from J; bases not matched to a gene: 13. The germline V gene encodes CDR1 LGHDT and CDR2 YNNKEL (reference sequence). This CDR3 contains 16 residues. The CDR3 here is CASSLLGGAVETEAFF. The CDR3 region has the DNA TGTGCCAGCAGCCTTCTAGGGGGCGCGGTGGAGACTGAAGCTTTCTTT.

V and J are TRBV6-1 and TRBJ2-1, with 7 bases matching TRBD1. Germline-derived CDR1 and CDR2 are MNHNS and SASEGT. Losses at the gene ends were 4 bases for V and 1 base for J; bases not matched to a gene: 10. The CDR3 runs 17 residues. The DNA for the CDR3 is TGTGCCAGCAGTGGGACAGGCAGGTCCCCTTCCTACAATGAGCAGTTCTTC. This codes for CASSGTGRSPSYNEQFF.

The chain combines TRBV5-1 with TRBJ2-3, with 11 nucleotides matching TRBD2. V lost 4 bases, J lost 5 bases, and 6 bases stayed unmatched. CDR1 SGHRS and CDR2 YFSETQ come from the germline V gene. The CDR3 totals 15 residues. The CDR3 here is CASSPGLAGGDTQYF. CDR3 nucleotides: TGCGCCAGCAGCCCAGGACTAGCGGGTGGAGATACGCAGTATTTT.

The J gene is TRBJ2-3, the V gene TRBV6-5; 13 nucleotides align to TRBD2. The CDR3 runs to 15 residues. CDR1 and CDR2 from the germline V gene are MNHEY and SVGAGI. Trimming removed 10 bases from V and 4 bases from J; junction bases left unmatched: 8. Here the CDR3 reads CATSRTSGRADTQYF. As DNA, the CDR3 is TGTGCCACATCAAGGACTAGCGGGAGAGCAGATACGCAGTATTTT.

The rearrangement links TRBV18 to TRBJ1-2; D may be TRBD1 (6 bases). V lost 3 bases, J lost 8 bases, and 16 bases lay in between. The CDR3 spans 14 residues. The V gene's germline CDR1 is KGHSH and CDR2 LQKENI. CDR3 nucleotide sequence: TGTGCCAGCTCACCCTTCACGGACAGCTCGGGCTACACCTTC. Translation: CASSPFTDSSGYTF.

This clone was seen a few times. The chain has TRBV12-5 and TRBJ1-1, with TRBD1 matching over 7 bases. The V and J ends lost 6 bases and 5 bases, in that order; junction bases with no gene match: 6. CDR1 LGHNT and CDR2 FRNRAP come from the germline V gene. The CDR3 runs to 13 residues. The CDR3 reads CASGSTGRTEAFF. The CDR3 DNA follows: TGTGCTAGTGGCTCGACAGGGAGGACTGAAGCTTTCTTT.

CDR3 DNA sequence: TGCGCCAGCAGCATCCGGGGAGACAACTATGGCTACACCTTC. It codes for CASSIRGDNYGYTF. The V and J genes are TRBV5-1 and TRBJ1-2; D ambiguous. Trimming left V 4 bases short and J 2 bases short, with 12 bases between. The germline V gene has CDR1 SGHRS and CDR2 YFSETQ. The CDR3 has 14 residues. Together with reference TRBV5-1 and TRBJ1-2, the CDR3 gives the full variable domain: KAGVTQTPRYLIKTRGQQVTLSCSPISGHRSVSWYQQTPGQGLQFLFEYFSETQRNKGNFPGRFSGRQFSNSRSEMNVSTLELGDSALYLCASSIRGDNYGYTFGSGTRLTVV.

This clone was recorded a few times. The chain joins TRBV27 to TRBJ1-2, with D possibly being TRBD1 (5 bases). CDR1 and CDR2 from the germline V gene are MNHEY and SMNVEV (reference sequence). V was clipped by 5 bases and J by 0 bases, with 13 bases between them. There are 15 residues in the CDR3. This CDR3 is CASSPRALANYGYTF. The CDR3 region has the DNA TGTGCCAGCAGTCCCAGGGCCTTAGCTAACTATGGCTACACCTTC.

The CDR3 sequence is CASSLGRVGLANNEQFF. CDR3 nucleotide sequence: TGTGCCAGCAGCTTAGGCCGGGTGGGACTAGCAAACAATGAGCAGTTCTTC. The chain is built from TRBV13 and TRBJ2-1; 9 positions match TRBD2. The CDR3 is made up of 17 amino acids. With 0 bases clipped from V and 5 bases from J, the junction kept 8 bases outside the gene matches. The germline V gene has CDR1 PRHDT and CDR2 FYEKMQ (reference sequence).

The chain employs TRBV28 and TRBJ2-1; the D gene is possibly TRBD2 (5 bases). There are 14 residues in the CDR3. Trimming cost V 5 bases and J 5 bases, with 13 bases left between them. Per germline, CDR1 MDHEN and CDR2 SYDVKM. This chain's CDR3 is CASSKIRRHNEQFF. CDR3 DNA: TGTGCCAGCAGTAAGATCCGGAGGCACAATGAGCAGTTCTTC.